This TCR beta chain appears in the sequencing data of a study of post-analysis software for immune sequencing data. Study summary: Patients had relapsing-remitting, secondary progressive or progressive-relapsing multiple sclerosis; some lacked subtype.

Germline CDR1 SGHAT, CDR2 FQNNGV. The CDR3 has 15 residues. The library was made from cDNA and included unique molecular identifiers. T cells numbering about 0.85 to 10 million yielded cDNA molecules that totaled around 500,000. TCRdb reprocessed the PCR reads via MiXCR and lists one record per CDR3 protein. The table includes 750,000 to 900,000 distinct CDR3 sequences, under 60% detected once. Study results and caveats: Included in a set of about 5 TRBV segments more frequent in patients than controls were TRBV5-6, TRBV5-1 and TRBV20-1.

Regarding this clonotype: No antigen is known for it.

Specimen: blood. This clonotype was sampled from a girl between 10 and 17 years old with multiple sclerosis. The chain carries TRBV11-2 and TRBJ2-7; the D gene could be TRBD1 or TRBD2 (5 bases each). TRBJ2-5 matches the DNA end more closely, so the J call is doubtful. The CDR3: CASSLDGGVEETQYF. CDR3 nucleotide sequence: TGTGCCAGCAGCTTAGATGGGGGAGTGGAGGAGACCCAGTACTTC.